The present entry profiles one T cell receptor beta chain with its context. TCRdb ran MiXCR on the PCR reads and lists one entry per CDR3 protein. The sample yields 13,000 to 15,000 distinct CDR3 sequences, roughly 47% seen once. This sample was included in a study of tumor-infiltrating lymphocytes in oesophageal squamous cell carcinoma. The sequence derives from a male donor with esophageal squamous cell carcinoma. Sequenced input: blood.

The CDR3 DNA follows: TGTGCCAGCAGCCTCCTCGTCTCTGGGGCCAACGTCCTGACTTTC. It specifies CASSLLVSGANVLTF. The chain links TRBV11-2 to TRBJ2-6; D ambiguous. Germline assignment: CDR1 SGHAT and CDR2 FQNNGV. V was shortened by 5 bases and J by 0 bases, with 8 bases between the two germline ends. This CDR3 has 15 residues.